Reported below is one T cell receptor beta chain. The data originate from a study of T cells after somatic rescue of genetic block. Data came from immunoSEQ multiplex PCR; TCRdb stores just in-frame clones and leaves some out. The data hold over 95,000 clones, with about 93% observed a single time. This CDR3 spans 11 amino acids. Trimming removed 8 bases at V and 6 bases at J, with 8 bases between. Germline V gene data show CDR1 as MDHEN and CDR2 as SYDVKM. The specimen was peripheral blood mononuclear cells (PBMCs). V is TRBV28 and J is TRBJ2-1, with D maybe TRBD1 (6 bases). This TCR was recovered from a woman aged 18-30 years. The CDR3 DNA follows: TGTGCCAGCGGGGGCCCCAATGAGCAGTTCTTC. It is translated as CASGGPNEQFF.